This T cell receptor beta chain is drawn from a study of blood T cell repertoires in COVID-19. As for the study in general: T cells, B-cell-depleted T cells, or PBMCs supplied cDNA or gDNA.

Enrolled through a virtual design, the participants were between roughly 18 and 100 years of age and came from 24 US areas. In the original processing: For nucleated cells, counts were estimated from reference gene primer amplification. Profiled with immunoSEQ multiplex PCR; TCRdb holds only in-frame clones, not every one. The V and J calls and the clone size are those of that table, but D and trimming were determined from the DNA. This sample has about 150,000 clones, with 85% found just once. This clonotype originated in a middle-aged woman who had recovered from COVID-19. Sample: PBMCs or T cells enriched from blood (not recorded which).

This CDR3 is CASSQEIASDNIQYF. CDR3 nucleotide sequence: TGCGCCAGCAGCCAAGAGATCGCGTCCGATAACATTCAGTACTTC. This chain joins TRBV4-1 and TRBJ2-4, with D unclear. The ends were cut back, 0 bases at V and 7 bases at J, with 13 bases in the middle. The V gene's germline CDR1 is MGHRA and CDR2 YSYEKL. The CDR3 runs 15 residues.